These 28 T cell receptor beta chains share one sample of origin, sequenced in a study of cytomegalovirus exposure and HLA in healthy donors. This PCR relied on a set of 60 Vbeta primers and 13 Jbeta primers. Libraries were prepared by immunoSEQ multiplex PCR; TCRdb keeps only in-frame clonotypes and omits some of them. The table lists 100,000 to 150,000 clones, more than 70% of them singletons, with 3.5% to 4.5% in the top ten. Sequenced sample: PBMCs. The source is a man aged 25-40 years in good health and CMV-seronegative.

This chain joins TRBV18 and TRBJ1-5; D is possibly TRBD1 (6 bases). The CDR3 totals 15 residues. Trimming pared 3 bases from V and 2 bases from J, leaving 11 bases between. Germline V gene sequence: CDR1 KGHSH, CDR2 LQKENI. The chain's CDR3 is CASSPSSGGNQPQHF. The CDR3 nucleotides are TGTGCCAGCTCACCTTCTTCAGGGGGCAATCAGCCCCAGCATTTT. Full variable domain (missing parts from reference TRBV18 and TRBJ1-5): NAGVMQNPRHLVRRRGQEARLRCSPMKGHSHVYWYRQLPEEGLKFMVYLQKENIIDESGMPKERFSAEFPKEGPSILRIQQVVRGDSAAYFCASSPSSGGNQPQHFGDGTRLSIL.

This clone was seen a few times. The J gene is TRBJ2-2, the V gene TRBV27; TRBD1 matches 8 bases. CDR1 is MNHEY and CDR2 is SMNVEV in the germline V gene (reference sequence). With 5 bases clipped from V and 5 bases from J, the junction kept 7 bases outside the gene matches. This CDR3 spans 15 amino acids. CDR3 coding DNA: TGTGCCAGCAGTCAAACGGACAGGGAGACCGGGGAGCTGTTTTTT. Amino acid sequence: CASSQTDRETGELFF.

Here the CDR3 reads CAISGPGQGAGANVLTF. CDR3 DNA sequence: TGTGCCATCAGTGGACCAGGACAGGGTGCTGGGGCCAACGTCCTGACTTTC. The V gene is TRBV10-3, the J gene TRBJ2-6; 8 bases map to TRBD1. The CDR3 has 17 residues. In germline, CDR1 is ENHRY, CDR2 SYGVKD. The V segment lost 4 bases and the J segment 2 bases; nucleotides outside the gene matches: 7.

The chain has TRBV12-1 and TRBJ2-3; TRBD2, the table's D call, was not compared with the DNA. TRBV12-1 is a known pseudogene. This CDR3 has 17 amino acids. CDR3 sequence: CASSFENGGAGGDTQYF. CDR3 bases: TGTGCCAGCAGCTTTGAAAACGGGGGGGCGGGAGGAGATACGCAGTATTTT.

As DNA, the CDR3 is TGTGCCAGCACCTTATGGGCTAGCGGGGACCTTAGCACAGATACGCAGTATTTT. Protein sequence: CASTLWASGDLSTDTQYF. The J gene is TRBJ2-3, the V gene TRBV4-2; 9 bases agree with TRBD2. Trimming took 7 bases from V and 0 from J; bases not matched to a gene: 14. This CDR3 has 18 amino acids. The germline V gene encodes CDR1 LGHNA and CDR2 YNFKEQ.

The chain uses TRBV9 and TRBJ2-1; D is ambiguous. The V end lost 4 bases, the J end lost 6 bases, and 8 bases lay between the germline ends. Germline values: CDR1 SGDLS, CDR2 YYNGEE. CDR3 size: 12 residues. CDR3 coding DNA: TGTGCCAGCAGCCTAACCCCCAATGAGCAGTTCTTC. Its protein is CASSLTPNEQFF.

The chain has TRBV7-2 and TRBJ2-3, with 7 bases fitting TRBD1. CDR1 and CDR2 (germline): SGHTA, FQGNSA. V shed 2 bases, J shed 1 base, and the junction held 6 bases outside the gene matches. CDR3 size: 16 residues. CDR3 loop: CASSLRGPRGTDTQYF. CDR3 coding DNA: TGTGCCAGCAGCTTAAGGGGGCCTAGGGGCACAGATACGCAGTATTTT.

The chain employs TRBV6-1 and TRBJ1-1; tentative D call: TRBD1 (6 bases). This CDR3 spans 14 amino acids. Germline V gene lookup returns CDR1 MNHNS and CDR2 SASEGT. The V end lost 6 bases, the J end lost 1 base, and 12 bases lay between the germline ends. The CDR3 DNA follows: TGTGCCAGCAGGAGGGGGACGGAGAACACTGAAGCTTTCTTT. This codes for CASRRGTENTEAFF.

The chain is built from TRBV7-6 and TRBJ2-3; 14 bases fit TRBD2. Germline V gene lookup returns CDR1 SGHVS and CDR2 FNYEAQ. Unmatched junction bases numbered 6, after V lost 5 bases and J lost 2 bases. The CDR3 is made up of 17 amino acids. The CDR3 is CASSPGLAGGFTDTQYF. Written as DNA, the CDR3 is TGTGCCAGCAGCCCAGGACTAGCGGGGGGCTTCACAGATACGCAGTATTTT. Based on the CDR3 plus reference TRBV7-6 and TRBJ2-3, the full variable domain is GAGVSQSPRYKVTKRGQDVALRCDPISGHVSLYWYRQALGQGPEFLTYFNYEAQQDKSGLPNDRFSAERPEGSISTLTIQRTEQRDSAMYRCASSPGLAGGFTDTQYFGPGTRLTVL.

This clone appeared once. V is TRBV5-6 and J is TRBJ1-1, with TRBD1 as a possible D gene (5 bases). The germline V and J ends were trimmed by 5 bases and 7 bases, with 21 bases remaining between them. The CDR3 extends over 15 amino acids. In germline, CDR1 is SGHDT, CDR2 YYEEEE. The CDR3 reads CASSYPIDWGYEAFF. CDR3 bases: TGTGCCAGCAGTTACCCAATTGACTGGGGCTATGAAGCTTTCTTT.

The chain joins TRBV27 to TRBJ2-5; 7 bases agree with TRBD2. The CDR3 spans 14 residues. CDR1 is MNHEY and CDR2 is SMNVEV in the germline V gene (reference sequence). Losses at the gene ends were 6 bases for V and 5 bases for J; bases not matched to a gene: 9. The CDR3 reads CASSPKRGWETQYF. The CDR3 nucleotides are TGTGCCAGCAGCCCAAAGCGGGGTTGGGAGACCCAGTACTTC.

The CDR3 region has the DNA TGCGCCAGCAGCTTATCCGGGACAGGGGGCACAGATACGCAGTATTTT. It translates to CASSLSGTGGTDTQYF. This chain uses TRBV5-1 with TRBJ2-3; 10 bases map to TRBD1. Germline CDR1 SGHRS, CDR2 YFSETQ. Trimming cost V 2 bases and J 1 base; bases outside gene matches: 4. The CDR3 contains 16 residues.

The genes are TRBV4-2 and TRBJ1-3; D may be TRBD1 (6 bases). Germline CDR1 is LGHNA and CDR2 is YNFKEQ. Trimming left V 0 bases short and J 0 bases short, with 9 bases between. The CDR3 covers 16 residues. The CDR3 here is CASSQDRQVSGNTIYF. The DNA for the CDR3 is TGTGCCAGCAGCCAAGACCGACAGGTCTCTGGAAACACCATATATTTT.

V is TRBV6-4 and J is TRBJ2-3; perhaps TRBD2 as D (5 bases). The CDR3 has 14 residues. Per the germline V gene, CDR1 is MRHNA and CDR2 is SNTAGT. V gave up 6 bases and J gave up 1 base, with 11 bases separating them. CDR3 amino acids: CASSREFRTDTQYF. The CDR3 nucleotides are TGTGCCAGCAGCCGGGAATTCCGCACAGATACGCAGTATTTT.

This clone was detected only once. The chain links TRBV5-4 to TRBJ2-3, with 7 positions matching TRBD1. Germline V gene data show CDR1 as SGHNT and CDR2 as YYREEE (reference sequence). J lost 4 bases, V lost 0 bases, and 2 bases had no gene match. The CDR3 has 14 amino acids. The DNA for the CDR3 is TGTGCCAGCAGCTTGGAAACAGGGGCAGATACGCAGTATTTT. Translation: CASSLETGADTQYF.

The V gene is TRBV5-1, the J gene TRBJ2-7; D is unclear. The CDR3 is made up of 15 amino acids. The germline CDR1 and CDR2 sequences are SGHRS and YFSETQ. V was clipped by 4 bases and J by 3 bases, with 17 bases between them. The CDR3 loop reads CASSTGGPSVYEQYF. The DNA of the CDR3 is TGCGCCAGCAGCACCGGCGGTCCCTCGGTCTACGAGCAGTACTTC.

The chain has TRBV6-6 and TRBJ1-2; D not resolved. The ends were cut back, 7 bases at V and 8 bases at J, with 17 bases in the middle. The germline V gene has CDR1 MNHNY and CDR2 SVGAGI (reference sequence). CDR3 length equals 13 residues. The CDR3 region has the DNA TGTGCCAGCACCGAACTGGAGGTTTGGGGCTACACCTTC. It specifies CASTELEVWGYTF.

Turning to this clone: The identical CDR3 is also encoded by other nucleotide sequences in the sample. J is TRBJ2-7 and V is TRBV4-2, with TRBD1 matching 8 bases. The CDR3 sequence is 15 residues long. Germline values: CDR1 LGHNA, CDR2 YNFKEQ. With 3 bases clipped from V and 4 bases from J, the junction kept 8 bases outside the gene matches. The CDR3 sequence is CASSQMGQGAYEQYF. In DNA, the CDR3 is TGTGCCAGCAGCCAGATGGGGCAGGGGGCATACGAGCAGTACTTC.

This chain joins TRBV27 and TRBJ1-1, with D perhaps TRBD1 (5 bases). V was trimmed by 5 bases and J by 4 bases, leaving 14 bases between them. Germline CDR1 MNHEY, CDR2 SMNVEV (reference sequence). This CDR3 comprises 14 residues. The CDR3 loop reads CASSQYKGATEAFF. DNA of the CDR3: TGTGCCAGCAGTCAATATAAAGGGGCCACTGAAGCTTTCTTT.

The chain employs TRBV6-6 and TRBJ2-1, with D hard to call. CDR3 length: 13 residues. CDR1 is MNHNY and CDR2 is SVGAGI in the germline V gene (reference sequence). Trimming took off 0 bases at V and 4 bases at J, with 4 bases between the two ends. The CDR3 nucleotides read TGTGCCAGCAGTTACTCGAGTTACAATGAGCAGTTCTTC. This sequence encodes CASSYSSYNEQFF.

CDR3 in amino acids: CATSRRQGNTEAFF. CDR3 DNA: TGTGCCACCAGCAGACGACAGGGGAACACTGAAGCTTTCTTT. The chain employs TRBV15 and TRBJ1-1; 7 bases fit TRBD1. CDR3 size: 14 residues. The germline CDR1 and CDR2 sequences are LNHNV and YYDKDF (reference sequence). V lost 2 bases to trimming and J lost 1 base; unmatched junction nucleotides: 1.

The rearrangement uses TRBV30 and TRBJ1-2, with 7 bases fitting TRBD1. V shed 3 bases, J shed 4 bases, and the junction held 8 bases outside the gene matches. This CDR3 is 14 amino acids long. CDR1 GTSNPN and CDR2 SVGIG come from the germline V gene (reference sequence). CDR3 region: CAWRRTGTFYGYTF. The CDR3 nucleotides are TGTGCCTGGAGGCGGACAGGTACCTTCTATGGCTACACCTTC.

The chain uses TRBV2 and TRBJ2-7; maybe TRBD1 (5 bases). CDR1 is SNHLY, CDR2 FYNNEI, per germline. The germline V and J ends were trimmed by 4 bases and 2 bases, with 15 bases remaining between them. The CDR3 is made up of 15 amino acids. CDR3 in DNA: TGTGCCAGCAGTGGCGGACATATTGGGACCTACGAGCAGTACTTC. It is translated as CASSGGHIGTYEQYF. The full variable domain, completed using reference TRBV2 and TRBJ2-7, is EPEVTQTPSHQVTQMGQEVILRCVPISNHLYFYWYRQILGQKVEFLVSFYNNEISEKSEIFDDQFSVERPDGSNFTLKIRSTKLEDSAMYFCASSGGHIGTYEQYFGPGTRLTVT.

This clone was seen more than once but under ten times. The rearrangement joins TRBV5-5 to TRBJ2-5; 9 nucleotides line up with TRBD1. Gene TRBJ2-7 matches the end of the DNA better, so the J call may be wrong. This CDR3 comprises 15 residues. CDR1 SGHKS and CDR2 YYEKEE come from the germline V gene (reference sequence). The CDR3 protein is CASSFGTGLRDEQYF. For the CDR3, the DNA is TGTGCCAGCAGCTTCGGGACAGGGCTAAGGGACGAGCAGTACTTC.

The gene calls are TRBV28 and TRBJ1-2; D possibly corresponds to TRBD1 (5 bases). The V end was cut by 2 bases, the J end by 5 bases, with 12 bases between. The CDR3 is 14 amino acids. CDR1 MDHEN and CDR2 SYDVKM come from the germline V gene. CDR3 region: CASSLKGIGYGYTF. The DNA of the CDR3 is TGTGCCAGCAGTTTAAAGGGGATTGGGTATGGCTACACCTTC.

The V call is TRBV7-6, the J call TRBJ1-4; D uncertain. Between the trimmed V and J ends, which lost 1 base and 7 bases, there was a span of 13 bases. The CDR3 totals 15 residues. Germline loops: CDR1 SGHVS, CDR2 FNYEAQ. This CDR3 is CASSLGPGSGEKLFF. As DNA, the CDR3 is TGTGCCAGCAGCTTAGGACCCGGATCGGGTGAAAAACTGTTTTTT. Supplemented by reference TRBV7-6 and TRBJ1-4, the full variable domain reads GAGVSQSPRYKVTKRGQDVALRCDPISGHVSLYWYRQALGQGPEFLTYFNYEAQQDKSGLPNDRFSAERPEGSISTLTIQRTEQRDSAMYRCASSLGPGSGEKLFFGSGTQLSVL.

The J gene is TRBJ2-1, the V gene TRBV7-3; 9 bases match TRBD2. CDR3 length: 15 residues. V dropped 2 bases and J dropped 6; count of bases not matched to a gene: 5. Germline V lookup: CDR1 SGHTA, CDR2 FQGTGA. CDR3 DNA: TGTGCCAGCAGCTTAGCGAGCGGGGGGAGCAATGAGCAGTTCTTC. Its translation is CASSLASGGSNEQFF.

The chain joins TRBV4-1 to TRBJ2-7, with TRBD1 matching 9 bases. The V gene's germline CDR1 is MGHRA and CDR2 YSYEKL. Unmatched junction bases numbered 7, after V lost 3 bases and J lost 4 bases. The CDR3 contains 15 residues. The CDR3 here is CASSHPGQGKYEQYF. Written as DNA, the CDR3 is TGCGCCAGCAGCCATCCGGGACAGGGAAAGTACGAGCAGTACTTC.